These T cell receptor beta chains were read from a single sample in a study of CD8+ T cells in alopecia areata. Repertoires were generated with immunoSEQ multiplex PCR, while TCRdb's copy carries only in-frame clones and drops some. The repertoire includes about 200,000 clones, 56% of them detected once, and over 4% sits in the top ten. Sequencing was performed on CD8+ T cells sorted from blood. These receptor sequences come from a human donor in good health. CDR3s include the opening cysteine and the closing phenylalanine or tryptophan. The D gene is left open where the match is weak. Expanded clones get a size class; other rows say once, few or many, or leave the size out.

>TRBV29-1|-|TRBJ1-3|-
CSVEVDGSGNTIYF
TGCAGCGTTGAAGTGGATGGCTCTGGAAACACCATATATTTT
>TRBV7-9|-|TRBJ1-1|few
CASSPWDSRVGTEAFF
TGTGCCAGCAGCCCGTGGGACTCCCGCGTGGGAACTGAAGCTTTCTTT
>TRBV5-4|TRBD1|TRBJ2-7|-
CASSLGTGAYEQYF
TGTGCCAGCAGCTTGGGGACAGGGGCCTACGAGCAGTACTTC
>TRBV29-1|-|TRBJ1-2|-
CSVFGGANPNYGYTF
TGCAGCGTTTTCGGTGGAGCTAACCCTAACTATGGCTACACCTTC
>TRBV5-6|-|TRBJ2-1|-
CASSLSGNLEQFF
TGTGCCAGCAGCTTGTCGGGGAATCTTGAGCAGTTCTTC
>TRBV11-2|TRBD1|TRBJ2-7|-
CASRPGQGFDEQYF
TGTGCCAGCAGACCGGGACAGGGTTTCGACGAGCAGTACTTC
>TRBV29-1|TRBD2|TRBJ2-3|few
CSVAGGAKSSTDTQYF
TGCAGCGTGGCGGGGGGGGCGAAGTCATCCACAGATACGCAGTATTTT
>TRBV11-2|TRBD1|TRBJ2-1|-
CASSPDPTGGGDEQFF
TGTGCCAGCAGCCCAGACCCGACAGGGGGTGGCGATGAGCAGTTCTTC
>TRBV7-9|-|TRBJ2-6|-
CASSYPSGTGANVLTF
TGTGCCAGCAGCTACCCGTCGGGGACTGGGGCCAACGTCCTGACTTTC
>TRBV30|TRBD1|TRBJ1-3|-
CAWGQDRVHGNTIYF
TGTGCCTGGGGACAAGACAGGGTGCACGGAAACACCATATATTTT
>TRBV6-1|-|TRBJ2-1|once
CASSESGNEQFF
TGTGCCAGCAGTGAATCAGGTAATGAGCAGTTCTTC
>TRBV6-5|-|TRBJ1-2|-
CASSYRDTVNYGYTF
TGTGCCAGCAGTTACCGGGACACCGTTAACTATGGCTACACCTTC
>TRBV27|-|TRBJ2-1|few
CASSYKASLYNEQFF
TGTGCCAGCAGTTATAAGGCCAGCCTCTACAATGAGCAGTTCTTC
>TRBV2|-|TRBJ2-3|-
CASNAPGTPDTQYF
TGTGCCAGCAACGCCCCGGGCACCCCAGATACGCAGTATTTT
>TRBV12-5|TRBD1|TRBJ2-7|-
CASGPLGQGIYEQYF
TGTGCTAGTGGTCCGCTGGGACAGGGTATCTACGAGCAGTACTTC
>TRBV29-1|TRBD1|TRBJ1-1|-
CSVVEGQGASGREAFF
TGCAGCGTTGTTGAGGGCCAGGGGGCAAGTGGTCGTGAAGCTTTCTTT
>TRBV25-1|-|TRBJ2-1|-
CASTQGPREQFF
TGTGCCAGCACCCAGGGCCCACGGGAGCAGTTCTTC
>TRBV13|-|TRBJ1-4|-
CASSRRDGINEKLFF
TGTGCCAGCAGCCGCAGGGACGGCATTAATGAAAAACTGTTTTTT
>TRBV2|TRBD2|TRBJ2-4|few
CASSDYAGESKNIQYF
TGTGCCAGCAGTGACTATGCGGGGGAGTCCAAAAACATTCAGTACTTC
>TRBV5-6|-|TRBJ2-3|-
CASSYGSTDTQYF
TGTGCCAGCAGCTATGGATCCACAGATACGCAGTATTTT
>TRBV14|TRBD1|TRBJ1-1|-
CASSQETTGVAFF
TGTGCCAGCAGCCAAGAGACGACAGGGGTAGCTTTCTTT
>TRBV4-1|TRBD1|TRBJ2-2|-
CASSQEPGQGSTGELFF
TGCGCCAGCAGCCAGGAACCGGGACAGGGGTCCACCGGGGAGCTGTTTTTT
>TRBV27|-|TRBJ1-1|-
CASSLSTWAEAFF
TGTGCCAGCAGTTTATCGACTTGGGCTGAAGCTTTCTTT
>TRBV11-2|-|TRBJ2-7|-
CASSSLAKGEQYF
TGTGCCAGCAGCTCCCTAGCGAAAGGCGAGCAGTACTTC
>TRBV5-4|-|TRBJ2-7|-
CASSLVPTPDQQYF
TGTGCCAGCAGCTTGGTCCCGACACCTGACCAGCAGTACTTC
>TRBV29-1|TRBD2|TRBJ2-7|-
CSVEGTSGGDTYEQYF
TGCAGCGTTGAAGGGACTAGCGGGGGCGACACCTACGAGCAGTACTTC
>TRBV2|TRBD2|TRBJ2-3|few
CASSTGLAGPSDTQYF
TGTGCCAGCAGTACGGGACTAGCGGGGCCCTCAGATACGCAGTATTTT